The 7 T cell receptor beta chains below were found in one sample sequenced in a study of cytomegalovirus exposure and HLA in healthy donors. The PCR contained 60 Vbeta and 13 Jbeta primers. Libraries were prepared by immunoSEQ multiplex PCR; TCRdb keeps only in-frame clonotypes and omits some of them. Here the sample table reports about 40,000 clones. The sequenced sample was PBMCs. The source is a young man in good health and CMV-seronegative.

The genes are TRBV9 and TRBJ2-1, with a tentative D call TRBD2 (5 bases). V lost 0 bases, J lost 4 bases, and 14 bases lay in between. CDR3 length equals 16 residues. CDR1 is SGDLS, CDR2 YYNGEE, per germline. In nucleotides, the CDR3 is TGTGCCAGCAGCGTAGATGCGGGTGTACGGTACAATGAGCAGTTCTTC. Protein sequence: CASSVDAGVRYNEQFF.

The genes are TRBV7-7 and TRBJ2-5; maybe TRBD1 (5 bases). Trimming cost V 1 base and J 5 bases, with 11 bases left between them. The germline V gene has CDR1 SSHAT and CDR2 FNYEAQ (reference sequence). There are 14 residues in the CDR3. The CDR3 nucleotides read TGTGCCAGCAGCTTAGATAGGGGCTCGGAGACCCAGTACTTC. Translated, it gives CASSLDRGSETQYF. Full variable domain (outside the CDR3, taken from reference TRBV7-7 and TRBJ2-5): GAGVSQSPRYKVTKRGQDVTLRCDPISSHATLYWYQQALGQGPEFLTYFNYEAQPDKSGLPSDRFSAERPEGSISTLTIQRTEQRDSAMYRCASSLDRGSETQYFGPGTRLLVL.

The CDR3 here is CASSSPQGTTEAFF. CDR3 bases: TGTGCCAGCAGCTCCCCGCAGGGGACCACTGAAGCTTTCTTT. The chain carries TRBV7-2 and TRBJ1-1; tentatively, D is TRBD1 (6 bases). With 4 bases removed from V and 4 bases from J, the gap between germline ends came to 13 bases. From germline, CDR1 is SGHTA and CDR2 FQGNSA. The CDR3 covers 14 residues.

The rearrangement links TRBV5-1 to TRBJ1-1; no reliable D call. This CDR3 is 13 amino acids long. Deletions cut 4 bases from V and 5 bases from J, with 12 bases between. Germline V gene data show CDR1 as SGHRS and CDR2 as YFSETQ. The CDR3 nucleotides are TGCGCCAGCAGCCTGCAGGTTGAGACTGAAGCTTTCTTT. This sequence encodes CASSLQVETEAFF.

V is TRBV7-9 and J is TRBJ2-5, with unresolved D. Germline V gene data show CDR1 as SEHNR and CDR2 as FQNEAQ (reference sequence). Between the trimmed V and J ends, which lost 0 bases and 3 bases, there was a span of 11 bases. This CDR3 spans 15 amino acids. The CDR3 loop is CASSLAFTEKETQYF. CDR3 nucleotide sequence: TGTGCCAGCAGCTTAGCGTTTACAGAGAAAGAGACCCAGTACTTC.

The CDR3, as DNA: TGCGCCAGCAGCCAAGATGGCAGTACAGGTTCACCCCTCCACTTT. Amino acids: CASSQDGSTGSPLHF. The V and J genes are TRBV4-3 and TRBJ1-6, with D perhaps matching TRBD1 (5 bases). Trimming stripped 0 bases from V and 9 bases from J, with 12 bases between. This CDR3 has 15 amino acids. From germline, CDR1 is LGHNA and CDR2 YSLEER.

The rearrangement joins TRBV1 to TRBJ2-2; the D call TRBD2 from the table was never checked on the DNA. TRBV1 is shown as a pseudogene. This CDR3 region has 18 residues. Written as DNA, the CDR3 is TGCACCTGCAGTGAACACACGTTAGGAGAAGTCGACACCGGGGAGCTGTTTTTT. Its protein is CTCSEHTLGEVDTGELFF.